This passage covers 4 T cell receptor beta chains from one sample sequenced in a study of T cells in localized non-small cell lung cancer. The assay was immunoSEQ multiplex PCR, and TCRdb's table has in-frame clones only and misses some. Of about 30,000 clones in the sample, more than 70% were seen once. The sample in question was peripheral blood, obtained before any cancer treatment. These receptors were collected from a female donor over 55 with stage III squamous cell lung carcinoma.

V usage is TRBV28 and J usage is TRBJ1-2, with D unresolved. Germline CDR1 is MDHEN and CDR2 is SYDVKM. The ends were cut back, 4 bases at V and 4 bases at J, with 13 bases in the middle. This CDR3 has 14 amino acids. The CDR3 is CASSSQVGGYGYTF. As DNA, the CDR3 is TGTGCCAGCAGTTCTCAGGTGGGAGGCTATGGCTACACCTTC.

V usage is TRBV10-2 and J usage is TRBJ2-5, with D possibly TRBD2 on 5 matching bases. Germline CDR1 is WSHSY and CDR2 is SAAADI. Trimming took 6 bases from V and 3 from J, leaving 8 bases between them. The CDR3 contains 12 residues. The CDR3 region is CASRRAEETQYF. CDR3 nucleotides: TGCGCCAGCAGGCGAGCGGAAGAGACCCAGTACTTC.

CDR3 sequence: CASRDRGLLHTQYF. In DNA, the CDR3 is TGTGCCAGCAGGGACAGGGGGCTGTTACATACGCAGTATTTT. The V and J genes are TRBV6-1 and TRBJ2-3; 11 bases map to TRBD1. The ends lost 6 bases at V and 7 bases at J; junction bases unmatched: 6. Germline-derived CDR1 and CDR2 are MNHNS and SASEGT. This CDR3 spans 14 amino acids.

This chain uses TRBV30 with TRBJ1-6; the match to TRBD1 covers 8 bases. Germline V gene data show CDR1 as GTSNPN and CDR2 as SVGIG (reference sequence). The trim removed 1 base at V and 10 bases at J, leaving 6 bases unmatched. CDR3 size: 14 residues. DNA of the CDR3: TGTGCCTGGAGTGGCGGCAGGGGGCTCTCACCCCTCCACTTT. Encoded protein: CAWSGGRGLSPLHF.